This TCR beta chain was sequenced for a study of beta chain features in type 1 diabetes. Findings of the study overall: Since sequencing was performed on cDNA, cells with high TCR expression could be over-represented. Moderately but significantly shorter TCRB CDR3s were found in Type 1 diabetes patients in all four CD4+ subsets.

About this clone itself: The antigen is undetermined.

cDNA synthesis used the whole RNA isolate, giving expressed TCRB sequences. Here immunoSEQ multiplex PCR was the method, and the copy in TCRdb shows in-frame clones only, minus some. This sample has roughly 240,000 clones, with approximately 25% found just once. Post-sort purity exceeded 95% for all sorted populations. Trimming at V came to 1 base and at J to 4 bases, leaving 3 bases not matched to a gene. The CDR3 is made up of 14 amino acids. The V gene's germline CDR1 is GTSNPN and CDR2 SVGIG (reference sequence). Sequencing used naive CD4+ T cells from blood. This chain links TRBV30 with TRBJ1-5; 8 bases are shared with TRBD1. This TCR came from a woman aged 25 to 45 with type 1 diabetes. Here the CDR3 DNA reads TGTGCCTGGAGTGCAGGACAGGGAAATCAGCCCCAGCATTTT. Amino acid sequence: CAWSAGQGNQPQHF.